The following is a TCR beta chain sequence with its context. These data are taken from a study of control samples from healthy donors and cancer patients. Libraries were prepared by immunoSEQ multiplex PCR; TCRdb keeps only in-frame clonotypes and omits some of them. The repertoire has about 58,000 clones, 85% to 90% of them found once; the top ten carry approximately 6%. This clonotype was obtained from a man aged 60 to 75 with colorectal cancer. Sequences were obtained from PBMCs.

The CDR3 here is CASSLDRTLSPTDTQYF. The CDR3 DNA is TGTGCCAGCAGCTTAGATAGGACGTTAAGCCCCACAGATACGCAGTATTTT. The chain is built from TRBV11-2 and TRBJ2-3, with unresolved D. CDR1 and CDR2 from the germline V gene are SGHAT and FQNNGV. V lost 0 bases to trimming and J lost 2 bases, with 15 bases between them. This CDR3 is 17 amino acids long. Variable domain in full (rest from reference TRBV11-2 and TRBJ2-3): EAGVAQSPRYKIIEKRQSVAFWCNPISGHATLYWYQQILGQGPKLLIQFQNNGVVDDSQLPKDRFSAERLKGVDSTLKIQPAKLEDSAVYLCASSLDRTLSPTDTQYFGPGTRLTVL.